One sample yielded the 30 T cell receptor beta chains listed below, sequenced in a study of blood T cell repertoires in COVID-19. Sequenced by immunoSEQ multiplex PCR; TCRdb stores in-frame clones only, minus some. The table lists some 180,000 clones, 80% to 90% of them singletons. The sequenced sample was peripheral blood. These receptor sequences come from a woman of 80 years or more with COVID-19, enrolled during active disease.

In this sample, this clone turned up a few times. The chain links TRBV18 to TRBJ2-6, with 10 bases aligning to TRBD1. With V trimmed by 3 bases and J by 1 base, 6 bases remained unmatched. The germline CDR1 and CDR2 sequences are KGHSH and LQKENI. The CDR3 runs 18 residues. CDR3 in amino acids: CASSPRDRGYSGANVLTF. CDR3 sequence (DNA): TGTGCCAGCTCACCTCGGGACAGGGGATATTCTGGGGCCAACGTCCTGACTTTC.

The J gene is TRBJ2-1, the V gene TRBV6-6; TRBD2 is a possible D gene (5 bases). This CDR3 is 15 amino acids long. Deletions cut 4 bases from V and 2 bases from J, with 12 bases between. Germline V CDR1 and CDR2: MNHNY, SVGAGI (reference sequence). The CDR3 region is CASSLGLVTYNEQFF. CDR3 DNA sequence: TGTGCCAGCAGTTTAGGACTCGTAACCTACAATGAGCAGTTCTTC.

The rearrangement links TRBV27 to TRBJ2-5, with TRBD2 matching 7 bases. Germline V gene data show CDR1 as MNHEY and CDR2 as SMNVEV (reference sequence). J lost 1 base, V lost 3 bases, and 5 bases had no gene match. The CDR3 covers 15 residues. CDR3 loop: CASSFRLAAQETQYF. CDR3 bases: TGTGCCAGCAGTTTTAGGCTAGCGGCCCAAGAGACCCAGTACTTC.

Concerning this clone: At the DNA level, this CDR3 is encoded by other sequences in the same sample as well. The genes are TRBV5-6 and TRBJ2-3; tentatively, D is TRBD1 (6 bases). Germline V gives CDR1 SGHDT, CDR2 YYEEEE. The V and J ends lost 3 bases and 3 bases respectively, with 11 bases between them. There are 14 residues in the CDR3. CDR3: CASSWEQGTDTQYF. CDR3 in DNA: TGTGCCAGCAGCTGGGAACAGGGAACAGATACGCAGTATTTT.

This sequence joins TRBV5-6 and TRBJ2-7; D is ambiguous. This CDR3 contains 14 residues. CDR1 SGHDT and CDR2 YYEEEE come from the germline V gene. The V gene lost 4 bases and the J gene lost 4 bases, with 15 bases spanning the gap. The CDR3 DNA is TGTGCCAGCAGCCGAGGCTCGTCCTCGTACGAGCAGTACTTC. It specifies CASSRGSSSYEQYF.

This clone was detected a few times. V gene TRBV30 combines with J gene TRBJ1-1, with D perhaps matching TRBD1 (5 bases). V was shortened by 5 bases and J by 0 bases, with 10 bases between the two germline ends. The germline V gene encodes CDR1 GTSNPN and CDR2 SVGIG (reference sequence). The CDR3 has 13 residues. CDR3 region: CAWGRQLNTEAFF. CDR3 bases: TGTGCCTGGGGTAGACAGTTGAACACTGAAGCTTTCTTT. Drawing the rest from reference TRBV30 and TRBJ1-1, the complete variable domain is SQTIHQWPATLVQPVGSPLSLECTVEGTSNPNLYWYRQAAGRGLQLLFYSVGIGQISSEVPQNLSASRPQDRQFILSSKKLLLSDSGFYLCAWGRQLNTEAFFGQGTRLTVV.

J is TRBJ1-2 and V is TRBV6-4, with 10 bases fitting TRBD1. V lost 0 bases and J lost 5; bases outside the gene matches: 6. The CDR3 spans 16 residues. The germline V gene has CDR1 MRHNA and CDR2 SNTAGT. The CDR3: CASSDSPDRGIYGYTF. The CDR3 DNA reads as TGTGCCAGCAGTGACTCGCCGGACAGGGGGATATATGGCTACACCTTC.

The rearrangement joins TRBV14 to TRBJ2-5; 7 nucleotides match TRBD1. V lost 4 bases to trimming and J lost 2 bases; unmatched junction nucleotides: 7. The CDR3 covers 15 residues. Looked up from germline, CDR1 is SGHDN and CDR2 is FVKESK. The CDR3 here is CASSRYTGVQETQYF. CDR3 sequence (DNA): TGTGCCAGCAGCCGTTATACAGGGGTACAAGAGACCCAGTACTTC.

The chain joins TRBV3-1 (or the pseudogene TRBV3-2) to TRBJ2-2, with D possibly TRBD1 on 6 matching bases. Trimming shortened V by 2 bases and J by 6 bases, and 13 bases separated the two germline ends. Germline CDR1 is LGHDT and CDR2 is YNNKEL (reference sequence). This CDR3 contains 15 residues. CDR3 amino acids: CASSQLQGRAGELFF. CDR3 nucleotide sequence: TGTGCCAGCAGCCAACTACAGGGAAGGGCCGGGGAGCTGTTTTTT.

This clone was detected only once. V and J are TRBV9 and TRBJ2-7; the match to TRBD1 covers 8 bases. CDR3 length: 14 amino acids. In germline, CDR1 is SGDLS, CDR2 YYNGEE. After removal of 0 bases from V and 4 bases from J, the junction contained 3 bases not matched to a gene. CDR3 sequence reads: CASSVGDRGYEQYF. The CDR3 nucleotides read TGTGCCAGCAGCGTAGGTGACAGGGGTTACGAGCAGTACTTC. Drawing the rest from reference TRBV9 and TRBJ2-7, the complete variable domain is DSGVTQTPKHLITATGQRVTLRCSPRSGDLSVYWYQQSLDQGLQFLIQYYNGEERAKGNILERFSAQQFPDLHSELNLSSLELGDSALYFCASSVGDRGYEQYFGPGTRLTVT.

This chain uses TRBV6-5 with TRBJ2-1, with TRBD1 matching 9 bases. Germline CDR1 MNHEY, CDR2 SVGAGI. The CDR3 sequence is 15 residues long. V lost 2 bases to trimming and J lost 5 bases; unmatched junction nucleotides: 4. This CDR3 reads CASSYLRTGDNEQFF. The CDR3 region has the DNA TGTGCCAGCAGTTACCTCCGGACAGGGGACAATGAGCAGTTCTTC.

The CDR3 DNA is TGTGCCAGCAGTCCACTGCGGAACCAAGAGACCCAGTACTTC. Its protein is CASSPLRNQETQYF. The chain joins TRBV27 to TRBJ2-5; D is ambiguous. Germline-derived CDR1 and CDR2 are MNHEY and SMNVEV (reference sequence). V lost 5 bases and J lost 0, with 10 bases in between. This CDR3 has 14 residues.

The chain employs TRBV30 and TRBJ2-1; D is unclear. Trimming removed 0 bases at V and 8 bases at J, with 14 bases between. The CDR3 has 14 residues. Germline-derived CDR1 and CDR2 are GTSNPN and SVGIG (reference sequence). The CDR3 sequence is CAWSVRLEFHEQFF. Written as DNA, the CDR3 is TGTGCCTGGAGTGTAAGGCTAGAGTTCCATGAGCAGTTCTTC.

The sample holds many counts of this clone. The chain recombines TRBV6-6 with TRBJ1-1, with a weak D call TRBD1 (5 bases). Per germline, CDR1 MNHNY and CDR2 SVGAGI (reference sequence). CDR3 size: 13 residues. V was clipped by 6 bases and J by 1 base, with 9 bases between them. The CDR3 loop is CASSPGQNTEAFF. The CDR3, as DNA: TGTGCCAGCAGCCCCGGACAGAACACTGAAGCTTTCTTT.

The chain is built from TRBV4-2 and TRBJ2-7; 10 bases fit TRBD2. Germline CDR1 and CDR2: LGHNA and YNFKEQ. The length of the CDR3 is 16 residues. The V segment lost 1 base and the J segment 3 bases; nucleotides outside the gene matches: 6. CDR3 DNA: TGTGCCAGCAGCCAAGTTTTCGGGACTAGCGTCTACGAGCAGTACTTC. Encoded protein: CASSQVFGTSVYEQYF.

The chain joins TRBV4-3 to TRBJ2-1; perhaps TRBD1 as D (6 bases). Germline V gene lookup returns CDR1 LGHNA and CDR2 YSLEER. The germline V and J ends were trimmed by 1 base and 4 bases, with 14 bases remaining between them. The CDR3 length is 16 residues. The CDR3 DNA is TGCGCCAGCAGCCAAGTCGCCGGGACATCATACAATGAGCAGTTCTTC. It translates to CASSQVAGTSYNEQFF.

This rearrangement joins TRBV15 to TRBJ2-2, with 8 positions matching TRBD1. V gave up 1 base and J gave up 1 base; unmatched junction bases: 5. Per germline, CDR1 LNHNV and CDR2 YYDKDF (reference sequence). The CDR3 length is 17 residues. The CDR3 sequence: CATSRGRGTGNTGELFF. CDR3 in DNA: TGTGCCACCAGCAGAGGTCGGGGGACAGGGAACACCGGGGAGCTGTTTTTT.

This clone was observed a few times. This chain connects TRBV19 to TRBJ2-1; possible D gene TRBD1, 7 bases. V lost 8 bases to trimming and J lost 9 bases, with 14 bases between them. The CDR3 is 12 residues long. Germline V lookup: CDR1 LNHDA, CDR2 SQIVND (reference sequence). The DNA for the CDR3 is TGTGCCAGTCACAGGGGACTGGGTGAGCAGTTCTTC. It specifies CASHRGLGEQFF. Looking up the rest from reference TRBV19 and TRBJ2-1 gives the full variable domain: DGGITQSPKYLFRKEGQNVTLSCEQNLNHDAMYWYRQDPGQGLRLIYYSQIVNDFQKGDIAEGYSVSREKKESFPLTVTSAQKNPTAFYLCASHRGLGEQFFGPGTRLTVL.

The chain carries TRBV7-2 and TRBJ1-1; D is ambiguous. The germline V gene has CDR1 SGHTA and CDR2 FQGNSA. Trimming shortened V by 0 bases and J by 1 base, and 9 bases separated the two germline ends. This CDR3 has 15 residues. The CDR3 sequence is CASSLASRRNTEAFF. The CDR3 coding sequence is TGTGCCAGCAGCTTAGCTTCGAGGCGGAACACTGAAGCTTTCTTT.

In its sample, this clone was seen once. V usage is TRBV5-1 and J usage is TRBJ1-1; D not resolved. The ends were cut back, 3 bases at V and 7 bases at J, with 16 bases in the middle. Germline loops: CDR1 SGHRS, CDR2 YFSETQ. This CDR3 comprises 14 residues. Written as DNA, the CDR3 is TGCGCCAGCAGCTCCGTTGCGGGGTCCCATGAAGCTTTCTTT. This codes for CASSSVAGSHEAFF.

This clone was seen a few times. The chain joins TRBV19 to TRBJ2-3; D unclear. V shed 5 bases and J shed 3 bases, with 15 bases lying between them. The CDR3 has 15 amino acids. Germline CDR1 LNHDA, CDR2 SQIVND (reference sequence). The CDR3, as DNA: TGTGCCAGTAGTTTCAGTTCGTCCCCTACAGATACGCAGTATTTT. Translation gives CASSFSSSPTDTQYF.

The V call is TRBV10-1, the J call TRBJ2-2; 12 bases match TRBD2. The CDR3 length is 18 residues. Germline V gene lookup returns CDR1 WNHNN and CDR2 SYGVQD (reference sequence). V dropped 3 bases and J dropped 0; count of bases not matched to a gene: 5. The CDR3 is CASSDRLAGASNTGELFF. The CDR3 DNA follows: TGCGCCAGCAGTGACCGACTAGCGGGGGCTTCGAACACCGGGGAGCTGTTTTTT.

This sequence joins TRBV2 and TRBJ2-4; 11 bases map to TRBD1. CDR1 is SNHLY and CDR2 is FYNNEI in the germline V gene. This CDR3 has 16 amino acids. J gave up 0 bases and V 8 bases, and 6 bases lay outside the gene matches. The CDR3 nucleotides read TGTGCCAGCGGGACAGGGGGTTATCTAGCCAAAAACATTCAGTACTTC. Its protein product is CASGTGGYLAKNIQYF.

This clone has a handful of counts. The genes are TRBV28 and TRBJ1-6, with unresolved D. The CDR3 is made up of 13 amino acids. Trimming removed 5 bases at V and 8 bases at J, with 10 bases between. From germline, CDR1 is MDHEN and CDR2 SYDVKM. The CDR3 loop is CASSPPYDSPLHF. The CDR3 nucleotides read TGTGCCAGCAGTCCTCCGTATGATTCACCCCTCCACTTT.

This chain uses TRBV19 with TRBJ1-1, with TRBD1 identical over 11 bases. The CDR3 spans 14 residues. Germline CDR1 reads LNHDA; CDR2 reads SQIVND (reference sequence). V trimming: 6 bases; J trimming: 3 bases; junction bases outside the gene matches: 3. CDR3 DNA sequence: TGTGCCAGTAGCCGGGACAGGGGGTACACTGAAGCTTTCTTT. This sequence encodes CASSRDRGYTEAFF.

V is TRBV30 and J is TRBJ1-6; weak D call: TRBD1 (5 bases). The CDR3 covers 13 residues. Germline CDR1 is GTSNPN and CDR2 is SVGIG (reference sequence). Trimming left V 2 bases short and J 7 bases short, with 9 bases between. In DNA, the CDR3 is TGTGCCTGGAGTAACAGGCCCAATTCACCCCTCCACTTT. This encodes CAWSNRPNSPLHF.

The chain carries TRBV2 and TRBJ2-1; 7 bases fit TRBD1. After removal of 10 bases from V and 3 bases from J, the junction contained 6 bases not matched to a gene. Germline CDR1 and CDR2: SNHLY and FYNNEI. The CDR3 covers 13 residues. The CDR3 coding sequence is TGTGCCATTCGACAGGGTAGCTACAATGAGCAGTTCTTC. Translated, it gives CAIRQGSYNEQFF.

This clone was seen once. The chain links TRBV30 to TRBJ1-6; D call uncertain. CDR1 is GTSNPN and CDR2 is SVGIG in the germline V gene (reference sequence). The CDR3 length is 13 residues. The V end lost 5 bases, the J end lost 8 bases, and 13 bases lay between the germline ends. CDR3 DNA: TGTGCCTGGTCAAACGGGAGAGATTCACCCCTCCACTTT. It codes for CAWSNGRDSPLHF.

This clone occurred a few times. This chain links TRBV7-2 with TRBJ1-2; tentatively, D is TRBD1 (6 bases). The CDR3 has 13 amino acids. Per germline, CDR1 SGHTA and CDR2 FQGNSA. Deletions cut 3 bases from V and 6 bases from J, with 11 bases between. The CDR3 nucleotides read TGTGCCAGCAGCTTCGGACAGTTGGATGGCTACACCTTC. Its protein product is CASSFGQLDGYTF. Based on the CDR3 plus reference TRBV7-2 and TRBJ1-2, the full variable domain is GAGVSQSPSNKVTEKGKDVELRCDPISGHTALYWYRQSLGQGLEFLIYFQGNSAPDKSGLPSDRFSAERTGGSVSTLTIQRTQQEDSAVYLCASSFGQLDGYTFGSGTRLTVV.

The J gene is TRBJ2-1, the V gene TRBV24-1, with D possibly being TRBD2 (5 bases). The germline V and J ends were trimmed by 0 bases and 8 bases, with 7 bases remaining between them. CDR1 is KGHDR, CDR2 SFDVKD, per germline. This CDR3 region has 13 residues. The DNA for the CDR3 is TGTGCCACCAGTGATTTGCGGGGAGATGAGCAGTTCTTC. Protein product: CATSDLRGDEQFF.